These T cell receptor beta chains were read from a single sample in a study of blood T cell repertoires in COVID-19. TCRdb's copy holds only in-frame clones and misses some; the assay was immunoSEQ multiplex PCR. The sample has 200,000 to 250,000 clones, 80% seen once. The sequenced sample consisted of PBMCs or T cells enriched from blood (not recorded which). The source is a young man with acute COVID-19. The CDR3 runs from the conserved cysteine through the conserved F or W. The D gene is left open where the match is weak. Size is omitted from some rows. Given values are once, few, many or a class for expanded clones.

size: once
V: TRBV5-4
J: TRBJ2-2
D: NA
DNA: TGTGCCAGCAACCTCGGGACTGTGAACACCGGGGAGCTGTTTTTT
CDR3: CASNLGTVNTGELFF

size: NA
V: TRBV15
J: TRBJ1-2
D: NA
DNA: TGTGCCACCAGCAGAGACCTACAGGTTAACTATGGCTACACCTTC
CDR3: CATSRDLQVNYGYTF

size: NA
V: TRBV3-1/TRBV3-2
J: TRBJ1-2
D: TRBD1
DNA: TGTGCCAGCGGAGGAGGGGACAGCGGCGGCTACACCTTC
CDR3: CASGGGDSGGYTF

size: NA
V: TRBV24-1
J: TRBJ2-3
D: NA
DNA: TGTGCCACCAGTAAGGGGAGGCCCGCAGATACGCAGTATTTT
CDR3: CATSKGRPADTQYF

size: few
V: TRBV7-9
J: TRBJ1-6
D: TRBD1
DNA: TGTGCCAGCAGCCTCACAGGGGATAATTCACCCCTCCACTTT
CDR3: CASSLTGDNSPLHF

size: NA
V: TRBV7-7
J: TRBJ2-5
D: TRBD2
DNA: TGTGCCAGCAGCTTAGGCCCCCGGGACTGGCTTACCGGGGGGTCTGAAGAGACCCAGTACTTC
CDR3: CASSLGPRDWLTGGSEETQYF

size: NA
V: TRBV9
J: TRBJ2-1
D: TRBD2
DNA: TGTGCCAGCAGCGTAGCGACTAGCGGGGGGGCCCGGGAGCAGTTCTTC
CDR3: CASSVATSGGAREQFF

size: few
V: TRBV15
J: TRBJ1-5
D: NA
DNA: TGTGCCACCAGCTCCCGAGGAGCAAGCAATCAGCCCCAGCATTTT
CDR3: CATSSRGASNQPQHF

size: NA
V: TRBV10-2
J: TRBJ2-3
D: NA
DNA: TGCGCCAGCAGTGACCCCCTTACTAGCAACTATGTGGATACGCAGTATTTT
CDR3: CASSDPLTSNYVDTQYF

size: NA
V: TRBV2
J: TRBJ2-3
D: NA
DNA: TGTGCCAGCAGTGAAGGGCGGCTCACAGATACGCAGTATTTT
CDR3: CASSEGRLTDTQYF

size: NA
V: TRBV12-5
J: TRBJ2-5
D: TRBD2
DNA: TGTGCTAGTGGTTCTTCCGGGACTAGCGGACCTCCGGAGACCCAGTACTTC
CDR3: CASGSSGTSGPPETQYF

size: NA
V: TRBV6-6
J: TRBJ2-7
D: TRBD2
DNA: TGTGCCAGCAGTCGATCCCGCGGGGGGTACGCCTACGAGCAGTACTTC
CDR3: CASSRSRGGYAYEQYF

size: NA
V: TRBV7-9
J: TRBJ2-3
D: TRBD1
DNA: TGTGCCAGCAGCTTACAGGGGGCAGATACGCAGTATTTT
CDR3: CASSLQGADTQYF

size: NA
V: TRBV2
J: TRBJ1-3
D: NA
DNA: TGTGCCAGCAGTTACAGCTCCTCTGGAAACACCATATATTTT
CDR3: CASSYSSSGNTIYF

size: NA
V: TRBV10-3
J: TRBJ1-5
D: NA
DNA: TGTGCCATCAGTGATCAAGGGGGTGGACAGCCCCAGCATTTT
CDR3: CAISDQGGGQPQHF

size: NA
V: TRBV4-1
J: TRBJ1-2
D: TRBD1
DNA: TGCGCCAGCAGCTCTGCGACCCGGGACAGCTATGGCTACACCTTC
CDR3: CASSSATRDSYGYTF

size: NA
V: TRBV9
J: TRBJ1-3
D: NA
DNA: TGTGCCAGCAGCGTAGGACCACAGGGCAACGGAAACACCATATATTTT
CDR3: CASSVGPQGNGNTIYF

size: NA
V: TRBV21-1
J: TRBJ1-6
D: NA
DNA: TGTGCCAGCAGCAAAGGCGGAGAATGCTTTTTTAATTCACCCCTCCACTTT
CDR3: CASSKGGECFFNSPLHF

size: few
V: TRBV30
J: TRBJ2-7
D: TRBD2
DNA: TGTGCCTGGAGTTGGGAGGGACCCTACGAGCAGTACTTC
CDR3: CAWSWEGPYEQYF